This T cell receptor beta chain came from a study of beta chain features in type 1 diabetes. Overall study context: In all, about 110 million sorted cells from all samples were analyzed.

V gave up 3 bases and J gave up 1 base; unmatched junction bases: 5. Germline V CDR1 and CDR2: GTSNPN, SVGIG (reference sequence). The CDR3 runs to 14 residues. General observations from the study: It was among patients, rather than healthy donors, that naive, central memory and Treg TCRB repertoires appeared more similar. Any HLA-type effect on TCRB rearrangement remained unresolved here. Shorter TCRB CDR3s, moderately but significantly so, were found in Type 1 diabetes patients in all four CD4+ subsets.

The whole isolated RNA underwent reverse transcription, so sequencing captured expressed TCRB transcripts. Measured with immunoSEQ multiplex PCR; TCRdb has only the in-frame clones, and not every one. The profile covers roughly 250,000 clones, with 68% appearing a single time and approximately 0.053% taken by the ten largest. This clone was seen a few times. Antigen unknown. The chain is built from TRBV30 and TRBJ2-5; 7 nucleotides match TRBD2. Source material: naive CD4+ T cells from blood. The sequence derives from a young man in good health. CDR3 loop: CAWRFLAAQETQYF. In DNA form, the CDR3 reads TGTGCCTGGAGGTTCCTAGCGGCCCAAGAGACCCAGTACTTC.